A single sample gave rise to the 20 T cell receptor beta chains below, sequenced in a study of identical twins. MiXCR, run by TCRdb on the 5' RACE reads, gives a single entry per CDR3 protein. There are 750,000 to 950,000 distinct CDR3 sequences in the sample; more than 9% occur only once, and around 1.6% lies in the top ten. A further study also used this sample, focusing on yellow fever vaccine responses in identical twins.

The sequencing input was PBMCs. The receptors here all came from a woman between 18 and 30 years old in good health.

The genes are TRBV10-3 and TRBJ2-5; D not certain. The V gene lost 10 bases and the J gene lost 2 bases, with 14 bases spanning the gap. The CDR3 consists of 13 residues. Per the germline V gene, CDR1 is ENHRY and CDR2 is SYGVKD. The CDR3 sequence: CATGVGGQETQYF. For the CDR3, the DNA is TGTGCCACCGGAGTCGGCGGACAAGAGACCCAGTACTTC.

A few counts support this clonotype. This sequence joins TRBV15 and TRBJ2-7; a weak D match, TRBD1 (5 bases). Germline V gene data show CDR1 as LNHNV and CDR2 as YYDKDF (reference sequence). V gave up 2 bases and J gave up 6 bases, with 14 bases separating them. This CDR3 region has 14 residues. For the CDR3, the DNA is TGTGCCACCAGCAGATCTTCCGACAGTGGCGAGCAGTACGTC. It yields the protein CATSRSSDSGEQYV.

This clonotype was detected many times. The chain joins TRBV5-1 to TRBJ1-1; TRBD1 matches at 10 bases. The CDR3 is made up of 14 amino acids. CDR1 is SGHRS, CDR2 YFSETQ, per germline. After removal of 3 bases from V and 4 bases from J, the junction contained 3 bases not matched to a gene. CDR3 bases: TGCGCCAGCAGCTCGGGGACAGGGGTCACTGAAGCTTTCTTT. Translated, it gives CASSSGTGVTEAFF.

This sequence joins TRBV7-3 and TRBJ2-5; D is undetermined. The CDR3 sequence is 11 residues long. Deletions cut 4 bases from V and 7 bases from J, with 7 bases between. In germline, CDR1 is SGHTA, CDR2 FQGTGA. The CDR3: CASSSRRTQYF. CDR3 DNA: TGTGCCAGCAGCTCCCGGAGGACCCAGTACTTC.

In its sample, this clonotype was seen a few times. This chain uses TRBV12-3 or TRBV12-4 with TRBJ1-4, with 9 bases that match TRBD1. J lost 13 bases, V lost 6 bases, and 9 bases had no gene match. The CDR3 extends over 13 amino acids. CDR3 nucleotide sequence: TGTGCCAGCAGGCCGGACAGGGGAGGCGTACTGTTTTTT. This codes for CASRPDRGGVLFF.

The chain links TRBV11-1 to TRBJ2-5; TRBD2 agrees at 16 bases. Germline V lookup: CDR1 SGHAT, CDR2 FQDESV (reference sequence). Trimming took 1 base from V and 2 from J; bases not matched to a gene: 10. The CDR3 is 20 amino acids. The CDR3 DNA reads as TGTGCCAGCAGCTTAGGGGGGACTAGCGGGGGGGACGACTATCAAGAGACCCAGTACTTC. Protein: CASSLGGTSGGDDYQETQYF.

This clonotype was observed a few times. The chain carries TRBV12-3 or TRBV12-4 and TRBJ1-6, with 8 bases aligning to TRBD1. The CDR3 contains 15 residues. The V gene end was trimmed by 6 bases and the J gene end by 7 bases; junction bases not matched to a gene: 8. The CDR3 loop is CASRGTGDPNSPLHF. In DNA form, the CDR3 reads TGTGCCAGCAGAGGGACAGGCGATCCCAATTCACCCCTCCACTTT.

This clonotype was picked up a small number of times. This sequence joins TRBV12-3 or TRBV12-4 and TRBJ2-5; D may be TRBD1 (5 bases). CDR3 length: 15 amino acids. V lost 7 bases, J lost 1 base, and 16 bases lay in between. The CDR3 reads CASTSAHDSQETQYF. CDR3 bases: TGTGCCAGCACCTCAGCCCACGACAGCCAAGAGACCCAGTACTTC.

The chain is built from TRBV28 and TRBJ2-3, with 7 bases fitting TRBD2. CDR3 length equals 16 residues. Germline assignment: CDR1 MDHEN and CDR2 SYDVKM. J was trimmed by 3 bases and V by 6 bases; bases with no gene match: 12. The CDR3 bases are TGTGCCAGCAGGACCGGGACTACGATTTTGACAGATACGCAGTATTTT. Translation gives CASRTGTTILTDTQYF.

This chain joins TRBV19 and TRBJ2-4, with D unresolved. The germline V and J ends were trimmed by 7 bases and 0 bases, with 10 bases remaining between them. CDR1 is LNHDA, CDR2 SQIVND, per germline (reference sequence). The CDR3 sequence is 14 residues long. Here the CDR3 DNA reads TGTGCCAGTACCTCTGAGTTAGCCAAAAACATTCAGTACTTC. As protein: CASTSELAKNIQYF.

This clonotype was seen only a few times. The CDR3 reads CASSLRQSYGYTF. The DNA for the CDR3 is TGTGCCAGCAGCTTAAGGCAGAGCTATGGCTACACCTTC. The rearrangement joins TRBV7-6 to TRBJ1-2; D is unresolved. CDR1 and CDR2 (germline): SGHVS, FNYEAQ. V was clipped by 2 bases and J by 4 bases, with 8 bases between them. The CDR3 sequence is 13 residues long.

This clonotype showed up just a few times. J is TRBJ1-5 and V is TRBV29-1; no clear D gene. Per germline, CDR1 SQVTM and CDR2 ANQGSEA. The CDR3 has 13 residues. V lost 4 bases and J 6 bases, leaving 13 bases between the germline ends. The CDR3 here is CSVAENLGQPQHF. CDR3 nucleotides: TGCAGCGTTGCGGAGAATCTAGGTCAGCCCCAGCATTTT.

This sequence joins TRBV20-1 and TRBJ2-7; the D gene is possibly TRBD1 (5 bases). This CDR3 region has 11 residues. Trimming shortened V by 5 bases and J by 6 bases, and 11 bases separated the two germline ends. Germline-derived CDR1 and CDR2 are DFQATT and SNEGSKA (reference sequence). CDR3 sequence: CSASQGGEQYF. The CDR3 DNA reads TGCAGTGCTTCCCAGGGTGGCGAGCAGTACTTC.

CDR3 sequence (DNA): TGTGCCAGCAGCTTAGATTCGGACCAAGTATTCACAGATACGCAGTATTTT. This codes for CASSLDSDQVFTDTQYF. The rearrangement uses TRBV11-2 and TRBJ2-3, with D unresolved. The V gene lost 0 bases and the J gene lost 2 bases, with 15 bases spanning the gap. Germline assignment: CDR1 SGHAT and CDR2 FQNNGV. The CDR3 consists of 17 residues.

The chain couples TRBV28 to TRBJ2-1; possibly TRBD2 for D (6 bases). V lost 7 bases to trimming and J lost 1 base, with 14 bases between them. This CDR3 spans 15 amino acids. Per germline, CDR1 MDHEN and CDR2 SYDVKM. The CDR3 sequence: CASTPWGLSYNEQFF. CDR3 sequence (DNA): TGTGCCAGCACTCCTTGGGGACTTTCCTACAATGAGCAGTTCTTC.

This clonotype was seen more than once but under ten times. The CDR3 nucleotides are TGTGCCAGCAGCTTATTGGGACAGGGTAGGAATGAGCAGTTCTTC. Translation: CASSLLGQGRNEQFF. The rearrangement links TRBV11-2 to TRBJ2-1; TRBD1 matches 9 bases. CDR3 length: 15 residues. In germline, CDR1 is SGHAT, CDR2 FQNNGV. The V gene end was trimmed by 2 bases and the J gene end by 7 bases; junction bases not matched to a gene: 6.

The genes are TRBV4-1 and TRBJ1-2; D is ambiguous. CDR1 is MGHRA, CDR2 YSYEKL, per germline. V lost 0 bases and J 7 bases, leaving 12 bases between the germline ends. The CDR3 has 14 residues. CDR3 bases: TGCGCCAGCAGCCAAGATCCTCAGCTCGGTGGCTACACCTTC. As protein: CASSQDPQLGGYTF.

This clonotype appeared many times. The chain joins TRBV5-1 to TRBJ1-1; possible D gene TRBD1, 5 bases. Germline V CDR1 and CDR2: SGHRS, YFSETQ. The length of the CDR3 is 16 residues. Trimming stripped 8 bases from V and 0 bases from J, with 20 bases between. The CDR3 loop reads CASSRRGGGMNTEAFF. The CDR3 bases are TGCGCCAGTTCACGCCGGGGCGGAGGCATGAACACTGAAGCTTTCTTT.

This clonotype was counted between two and nine times. The genes are TRBV11-1 and TRBJ2-3; no reliable D call. The CDR3 runs to 14 residues. Germline loops: CDR1 SGHAT, CDR2 FQDESV (reference sequence). Trimming removed 1 base from V and 2 bases from J, with 7 bases in between. CDR3 nucleotide sequence: TGTGCCAGCAGCTTAGGACACGCCACAGATACGCAGTATTTT. This gives the protein CASSLGHATDTQYF.

The chain links TRBV6-5 to TRBJ1-4, with D perhaps TRBD1 (6 bases). The CDR3 has 16 residues. V was clipped by 2 bases and J by 3 bases, with 13 bases between them. Looked up from germline, CDR1 is MNHEY and CDR2 is SVGAGI. In DNA, the CDR3 is TGTGCCAGCAGTTACGTTGGGGGGCGGGCTAATGAAAAACTGTTTTTT. Translated, it gives CASSYVGGRANEKLFF.